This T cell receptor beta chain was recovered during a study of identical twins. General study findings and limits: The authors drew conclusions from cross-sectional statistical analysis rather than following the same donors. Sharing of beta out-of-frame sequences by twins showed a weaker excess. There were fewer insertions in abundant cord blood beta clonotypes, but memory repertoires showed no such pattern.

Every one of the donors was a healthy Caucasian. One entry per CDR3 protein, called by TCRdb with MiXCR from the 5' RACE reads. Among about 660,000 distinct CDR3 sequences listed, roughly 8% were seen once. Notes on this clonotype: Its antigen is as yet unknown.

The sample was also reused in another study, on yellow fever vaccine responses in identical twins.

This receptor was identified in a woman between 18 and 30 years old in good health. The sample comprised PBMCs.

In DNA form, the CDR3 reads TGTGCCAGCAGTTATCTCAAGACCCAGTACTTC. It translates to CASSYLKTQYF. This sequence joins TRBV6-2 or TRBV6-3 and TRBJ2-5; D is uncertain. V was pared by 3 bases and J by 6 bases, with 5 bases between. Germline CDR1 and CDR2: MNHEY and SVGEGT. The CDR3 length is 11 residues.